A selection of T cell receptor beta chains follows, all from one sample in a study of monozygotic twins with cystic fibrosis. Repertoires were generated with immunoSEQ multiplex PCR, while TCRdb's copy carries only in-frame clones and drops some. The data contain around 26,000 clones, 95% to 98% of them singletons. The sample comprised blood. Receptor source: a girl aged 2 to 9 with cystic fibrosis. Each CDR3 is given with its conserved first and last residue. The D gene is left open where the match is weak. Size tells how often a clone was seen (once, few, many) or the class of an expanded clone, and some rows leave it out.

v_gene	j_gene	abundance	d_gene	CDR3aa	CDR3nt
TRBV12-5	TRBJ1-5	.	.	CASSPGAVVWNQPQHF	TGTGCTAGCTCCCCTGGGGCGGTGGTTTGGAATCAGCCCCAGCATTTT
TRBV5-4	TRBJ2-5	once	TRBD2	CATATSGRETQYF	TGTGCCACCGCGACTAGCGGGAGGGAGACCCAGTACTTC
TRBV25-1	TRBJ1-4	.	.	CASSERGGNEKLFF	TGTGCCAGCAGTGAACGGGGGGGAAATGAAAAACTGTTTTTT
TRBV13	TRBJ2-7	.	TRBD1	CATQTRGPYEQYF	TGTGCCACTCAAACGAGGGGGCCCTACGAGCAGTACTTC
TRBV6-1	TRBJ2-3	once	TRBD2	CASSISGKADTQYF	TGTGCCAGCAGTATTAGCGGGAAAGCAGATACGCAGTATTTT
TRBV15	TRBJ2-6	.	.	CATSRDGSGANVLTF	TGTGCCACCAGCAGAGACGGTTCTGGGGCCAACGTCCTGACTTTC
TRBV25-1	TRBJ1-3	once	.	CAPRRYGNTIYF	TGTGCGCCACGAAGGTACGGAAACACCATATATTTT
TRBV27	TRBJ1-4	.	TRBD1	CASNPPDRVIEKLFF	TGTGCCAGCAACCCCCCCGACAGGGTAATTGAAAAACTGTTTTTT
TRBV27	TRBJ1-1	.	.	CATGGHRANTEAFF	TGTGCCACCGGAGGGCACAGGGCGAACACTGAAGCTTTCTTT
TRBV18	TRBJ2-3	.	.	CASSPPRGDNTDTQYF	TGTGCCAGCTCACCACCGCGTGGGGACAACACAGATACGCAGTATTTT
TRBV5-4	TRBJ2-5	few	.	CASSFRGPIQETQYF	TGTGCCAGCAGCTTTCGCGGGCCGATCCAAGAGACCCAGTACTTC
TRBV30	TRBJ2-7	.	.	CAWRRDYEQYF	TGTGCCTGGAGGCGGGACTACGAGCAGTACTTC
TRBV28	TRBJ1-1	.	.	CASSPPARGWNTEAFF	TGTGCCAGCAGCCCTCCAGCCAGGGGATGGAACACTGAAGCTTTCTTT
TRBV4-3	TRBJ2-7	.	.	CASSQDGGYEQYF	TGCGCCAGCAGCCAAGATGGGGGGTACGAGCAGTACTTC